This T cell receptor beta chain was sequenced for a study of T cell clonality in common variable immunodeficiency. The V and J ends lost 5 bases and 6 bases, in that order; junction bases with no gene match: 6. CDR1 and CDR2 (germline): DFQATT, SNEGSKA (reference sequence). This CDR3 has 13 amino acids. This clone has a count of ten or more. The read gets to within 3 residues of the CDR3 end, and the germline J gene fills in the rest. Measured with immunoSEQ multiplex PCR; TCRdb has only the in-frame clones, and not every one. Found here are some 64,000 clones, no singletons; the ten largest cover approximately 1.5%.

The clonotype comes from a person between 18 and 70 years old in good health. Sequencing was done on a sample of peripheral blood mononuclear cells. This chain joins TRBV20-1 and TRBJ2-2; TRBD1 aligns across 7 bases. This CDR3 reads CSADRVPAGELFF. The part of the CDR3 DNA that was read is TGCAGTGCTGACAGGGTACCGGCCGGGGAG.